This T cell receptor (beta chain) was documented in a study of molecular identifiers for immune sequencing clone quantification. The overall study: Naive CD8 cell RNA, from approximately 20,000 or 100,000 cells, was split five ways in replicates, with four sequenced. Study results and limitations: Spiked Jurkat TCR RNA from one cell was reportedly detectable among around 1 million naive cells.

Regarding this clonotype: As yet, its antigen is unknown. Compared with germline, one end of the junction differs, possibly owing to a read error.

The CDR3 has 15 residues. In germline, CDR1 is SGHAT, CDR2 FQNNGV. A single record per CDR3 protein comes from TCRdb applying MiXCR to the PCR reads. The table has 350,000 or so distinct CDR3 sequences, over 20% seen once; the top ten hold approximately 0.84%. The chain joins TRBV11-2 to TRBJ1-1; D call uncertain. The TCR was taken from a human donor in good health. Some libraries in this study had Jurkat cell RNA spiked in. The sequenced material came from naive CD8+ T cells from blood, with Jurkat cell RNA spiked in. Subset meaning: FACS-sorted CD8+CD4-CCR7+CD45RA+ naive T cells. CDR3 bases: TGTGCCAGCAGCTTAGGTGGGGTTTTGAACACTGAAGCTCTCTTT. As protein: CASSLGGVLNTEALF.